This TCR beta chain was obtained from a study of blood T cell repertoires in COVID-19. Study as a whole: Sites across the United States, Italy and Spain contributed samples from acute and convalescent COVID-19.

This clone showed up just a few times. Per the original data handling: Reference gene primer amplification in the assay estimated nucleated cell counts. The data were produced by immunoSEQ multiplex PCR, yet TCRdb's version contains in-frame clones alone and is incomplete. V and J calls and clone size are as listed in that table; D and trimming were resolved from the DNA. The sample records about 180,000 clones, around three quarters being singletons. This CDR3 is 12 amino acids long. Germline-derived CDR1 and CDR2 are SNHLY and FYNNEI. Trimming stripped 4 bases from V and 7 bases from J, with 10 bases between.

Sequenced sample: peripheral blood. V gene TRBV2 combines with J gene TRBJ1-1; D gene unclear. The TCR comes from an older man with active or convalescent COVID-19. This chain's CDR3 is CASSVVGFEAFF. In DNA, the CDR3 is TGTGCCAGCAGTGTAGTGGGCTTTGAAGCTTTCTTT.